The clone carrying this T cell receptor (beta chain) was seen many times. Its antigen is unknown. This specimen belongs to a study of glioma-infiltrating T cells. Amplification of TCR alpha and beta CDR3 regions from RNA used iRepertoire nested multiplex PCR. Using its own MiXCR run on the multiplex PCR reads, TCRdb lists one record per CDR3 protein. The table records some 160,000 distinct CDR3 sequences, approximately 40% of them present only once. Study-level points and caveats: CDR3 overlap between tissue and blood was very small.

CDR3 size: 15 residues. Deletions cut 4 bases from V and 0 bases from J, with 11 bases between. Germline V lookup: CDR1 LGHDT, CDR2 YNNKEL (reference sequence). V and J are TRBV3-1 and TRBJ2-3; D is tentatively TRBD1 or TRBD2 (5 bases each). The source is a human donor with low-grade glioma or glioblastoma, undergoing nonglioma brain surgery, or in good health (not recorded which). Specimen: glioma tissue, nonneoplastic brain tissue, or PBMCs (not recorded which). CDR3 sequence: CASSPSGQSTDTQYF. CDR3 sequence (DNA): TGTGCCAGCAGCCCCAGCGGACAAAGCACAGATACGCAGTATTTT.